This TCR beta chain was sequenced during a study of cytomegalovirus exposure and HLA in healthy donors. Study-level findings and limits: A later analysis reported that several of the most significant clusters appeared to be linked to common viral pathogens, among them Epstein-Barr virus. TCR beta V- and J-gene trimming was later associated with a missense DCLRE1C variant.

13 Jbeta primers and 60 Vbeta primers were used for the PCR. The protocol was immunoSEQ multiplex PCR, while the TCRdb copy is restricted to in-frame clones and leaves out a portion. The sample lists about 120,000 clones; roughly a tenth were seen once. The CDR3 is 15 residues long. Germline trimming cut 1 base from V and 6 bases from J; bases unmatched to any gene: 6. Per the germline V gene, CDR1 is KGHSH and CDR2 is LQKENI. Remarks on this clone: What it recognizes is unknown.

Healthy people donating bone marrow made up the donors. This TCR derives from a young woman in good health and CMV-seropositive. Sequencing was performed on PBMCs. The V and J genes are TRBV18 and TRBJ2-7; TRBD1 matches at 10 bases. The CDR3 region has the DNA TGTGCCAGCTCACCACAGGACAGGGGGTCTCGCGAGCAGTACTTC. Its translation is CASSPQDRGSREQYF.